This TCR beta chain was recovered during a study of T cell changes during pregnancy in multiple sclerosis. With 3 bases clipped from V and 4 bases from J, the junction kept 13 bases outside the gene matches. Germline CDR1 SGHKS, CDR2 YYEKEE (reference sequence). This CDR3 has 16 residues. Produced via immunoSEQ multiplex PCR; TCRdb's table is partial and in-frame only. The sample yields nearly 80,000 clones, around 94% seen once. The rearrangement joins TRBV5-5 to TRBJ2-7, with TRBD1 identical over 7 bases. This material consisted of CD4+ T cells from peripheral blood mononuclear cells, taken before pregnancy. The TCR was taken from a female donor with multiple sclerosis, enrolled in a pregnancy study. The CDR3 loop reads CASSSGQLLVSYEQYF. CDR3 DNA sequence: TGTGCCAGCAGCTCGGGACAGTTACTTGTGAGTTACGAGCAGTACTTC.